The rows below give T cell receptor beta chains drawn from one sample of a study of cytomegalovirus exposure and HLA in healthy donors. Profiled with immunoSEQ multiplex PCR; TCRdb holds only in-frame clones, not every one. The table lists under 250,000 clones, roughly 88% of them singletons, with more than 0.6% in the top ten. Source material: PBMCs. All receptors derive from a boy between 2 and 10 years old in good health and CMV-seronegative. Both conserved end residues are trimmed from each CDR3.

TRBJ1-5,TRBV6-4,ASSDRGGSVEPQH
TRBJ1-1,TRBV6-1,ASSVTFRDTEAF
TRBJ2-1,TRBV6-5,ASVYRGRQF
TRBJ1-1,TRBV5-1,ASSLAMTANTEAF
TRBJ1-1,TRBV19,ASSTGQEVEAF
TRBJ2-7,TRBV7-9,ASSWVKGQADSYEQY
TRBJ2-4,TRBV10-3,AISETGVGFRAKNIQY
TRBJ2-5,TRBV25-1,ASSGKAGGPPAQETQY
TRBJ2-3,TRBV10-3,AISDPRGPDTQY
TRBJ2-1,TRBV5-4,ATQTSGYNEQF
TRBJ2-3,TRBV13,ASSFPREGGDTQY
TRBJ1-3,TRBV5-8,ASSLFFRLTGEYSGNTIY
TRBJ2-1,TRBV7-6,ASSFFGGSSYNEQF
TRBJ2-1,TRBV19,ASTPSGGSYNEQF
TRBJ1-2,TRBV14,ASSPTGSYGYT
TRBJ2-1,TRBV6-6,ASSYTGLAVYNEQF
TRBJ2-2,TRBV27,ASSLHFLGTSGGTGELF